Below are 32 T cell receptor beta chains sequenced from a single sample in a study of T cell responses to AZD1222 COVID-19 vaccine (dated by TCRdb to the early 2020s). The time point label corresponds to: baseline before first vaccination. Library preparation was by the immunoSEQ multiplex PCR assay. TCRdb retrieved this table from immuneACCESS and kept in-frame rearrangements only. Not all clones are present; in checked studies, unresolved V genes account for under half, and no reason is known for the remainder. In this sample the table shows some 120,000 clones, about nine tenths of which occur a single time. The top ten clones comprise under 6.5% of the sample. The material was peripheral blood, obtained on day 0 of AZD1222 vaccination. Source of these receptors: an adult in good health.

This chain connects TRBV6-5 to TRBJ2-5, with a tentative D call TRBD2 (6 bases). The CDR3 contains 14 residues. The germline gives CDR1 MNHEY, CDR2 SVGAGI. Deletions cut 6 bases from V and 2 bases from J, with 13 bases between. The CDR3 nucleotides are TGTGCCAGCAGCCGGGGCGGAGGGCAAGAGACCCAGTACTTC. Translation gives CASSRGGGQETQYF.

This clone is termed medium-sized. The gene calls are TRBV3-1 (or the pseudogene TRBV3-2) and TRBJ1-3; D gene ambiguous. The V end lost 8 bases, the J end lost 1 base, and 9 bases lay between the germline ends. This CDR3 region has 13 residues. CDR1 LGHDT and CDR2 YNNKEL come from the germline V gene (reference sequence). CDR3 sequence (DNA): TGTGCCAGCGAGGCGGGGTCTGGAAACACCATATATTTT. Its translation: CASEAGSGNTIYF.

The chain recombines TRBV7-8 with TRBJ2-5, with 7 positions matching TRBD1. The CDR3 is 14 residues long. The V and J ends lost 4 bases and 3 bases, in that order; junction bases with no gene match: 5. Germline V lookup: CDR1 SGHVS, CDR2 FQNEAQ. The CDR3 sequence: CASSSGQVKETQYF. The DNA for the CDR3 is TGTGCCAGCAGCTCAGGACAGGTGAAAGAGACCCAGTACTTC.

This clone was found a few times. This chain uses TRBV3-1 (or the pseudogene TRBV3-2) with TRBJ1-3; possibly TRBD1 for D (5 bases). CDR3 length: 16 amino acids. From germline, CDR1 is LGHDT and CDR2 YNNKEL (reference sequence). Trimming took off 1 base at V and 0 bases at J, with 10 bases between the two ends. The CDR3 DNA reads as TGTGCCAGCAGCCAAGGGGGGGGGACCTCTGGAAACACCATATATTTT. Translated, it gives CASSQGGGTSGNTIYF.

The CDR3 DNA reads TGTGCCAGCAGTTTGTCAGGGGCCGGCTACACCTTC. This gives the protein CASSLSGAGYTF. J is TRBJ1-2 and V is TRBV12-3 or TRBV12-4; weak D call: TRBD1 (6 bases). This CDR3 comprises 12 residues. The V end lost 3 bases, the J end lost 8 bases, and 10 bases lay between the germline ends.

The J gene is TRBJ2-2, the V gene TRBV5-1, with 8 bases lining up with TRBD1. This CDR3 is 17 amino acids long. Germline V gives CDR1 SGHRS, CDR2 YFSETQ. V shed 0 bases, J shed 3 bases, and the junction held 7 bases outside the gene matches. The chain's CDR3 is CASSLGTLTGDTGELFF. CDR3 sequence (DNA): TGCGCCAGCAGCTTGGGAACGTTGACAGGGGACACCGGGGAGCTGTTTTTT.

The chain links TRBV7-3 to TRBJ2-2; tentatively, D is TRBD2 (6 bases). The V end was cut by 5 bases, the J end by 0 bases, with 10 bases between. Germline-derived CDR1 and CDR2 are SGHTA and FQGTGA. CDR3 length equals 15 residues. The CDR3 sequence is CASSPDYSNTGELFF. The CDR3, as DNA: TGTGCCAGCAGCCCGGACTACTCGAACACCGGGGAGCTGTTTTTT.

V usage is TRBV5-1 and J usage is TRBJ1-4; the D gene is possibly TRBD1 (6 bases). The CDR3 has 13 amino acids. Germline V gives CDR1 SGHRS, CDR2 YFSETQ. V gave up 4 bases and J gave up 12 bases, with 16 bases separating them. The CDR3 DNA is TGCGCCAGCAGCCTGCAGGGGAGTGAGCAACTGTTTTTT. The encoded protein is CASSLQGSEQLFF.

The chain joins TRBV28 to TRBJ2-7; D is perhaps TRBD1 (5 bases). Trimming cost V 5 bases and J 1 base, with 9 bases left between them. The germline V gene has CDR1 MDHEN and CDR2 SYDVKM. The CDR3 has 13 residues. CDR3: CASSTDSSYEQYF. For the CDR3, the DNA is TGTGCCAGCAGTACCGACAGTTCCTACGAGCAGTACTTC.

The table lists this clone with a count of one. J is TRBJ2-3 and V is TRBV5-6; D unclear. This CDR3 has 15 amino acids. V was cut by 2 bases and J by 0 bases, with 10 bases left in between. CDR1 SGHDT and CDR2 YYEEEE come from the germline V gene. The CDR3 DNA sequence: TGTGCCAGCAGCTTATTGGTCGGGAGCACAGATACGCAGTATTTT. Protein product: CASSLLVGSTDTQYF.

A note on this clone: Relative to the germline gene, one junction end is altered; a read error may explain this. Written as DNA, the CDR3 is TGCAGTGCTAGAGATCCGCCCGTGACGGCCTTT. Translated, it gives CSARDPPVTAF. V is TRBV20-1 and J is TRBJ1-4, with no clear D. The CDR3 is 11 residues long. Germline values: CDR1 DFQATT, CDR2 SNEGSKA (reference sequence).

The sample holds one count of this clone. This CDR3 is CASSQGSRGLAKNIQYF. The CDR3 DNA is TGTGCCAGCAGCCAAGGTTCGCGGGGTCTAGCCAAAAACATTCAGTACTTC. The chain links TRBV3-1 (or the pseudogene TRBV3-2) to TRBJ2-4; D perhaps matches TRBD2 (6 bases). The CDR3 is 17 amino acids. Trimming took off 1 base at V and 0 bases at J, with 13 bases between the two ends. Germline V gene data show CDR1 as LGHDT and CDR2 as YNNKEL (reference sequence).

This chain uses TRBV3-1 (or the pseudogene TRBV3-2) with TRBJ2-2; a possible D gene is TRBD2 (6 bases). This CDR3 spans 15 amino acids. Germline V gene data show CDR1 as LGHDT and CDR2 as YNNKEL (reference sequence). The V gene lost 4 bases and the J gene lost 3 bases, with 12 bases spanning the gap. The CDR3 bases are TGTGCCAGCAGCCGACACGGGAGTTACACCGGGGAGCTGTTTTTT. It yields the protein CASSRHGSYTGELFF.

This clone was detected only a few times. The rearrangement joins TRBV7-8 to TRBJ2-5; D remains unclear. Germline loops: CDR1 SGHVS, CDR2 FQNEAQ. V was clipped by 1 base and J by 1 base, with 7 bases between them. The CDR3 length is 14 residues. The CDR3 nucleotides are TGTGCCAGCAGCTTAGGTGATGCCCAAGAGACCCAGTACTTC. Translating gives CASSLGDAQETQYF.

This sequence joins TRBV7-2 and TRBJ1-3; D not certain. Trimming left V 2 bases short and J 3 bases short, with 8 bases between. This CDR3 contains 14 residues. Germline lookup yields CDR1 SGHTA and CDR2 FQGNSA. The CDR3 sequence: CASSLQPGGNTIYF. CDR3 DNA: TGTGCCAGCAGCTTACAGCCTGGTGGAAACACCATATATTTT.

This chain links TRBV29-1 with TRBJ1-4; D gene unclear. Germline V gene lookup returns CDR1 SQVTM and CDR2 ANQGSEA. The CDR3 has 15 residues. Trimming left V 7 bases short and J 0 bases short, with 15 bases between. The CDR3 DNA follows: TGCAGCGCCATGCAATATGGGGCAACTAATGAAAAACTGTTTTTT. Translation: CSAMQYGATNEKLFF. The full variable domain, with the rest looked up from reference TRBV29-1 and TRBJ1-4, is SAVISQKPSRDICQRGTSLTIQCQVDSQVTMMFWYRQQPGQSLTLIATANQGSEATYESGFVIDKFPISRPNLTFSTLTVSNMSPEDSSIYLCSAMQYGATNEKLFFGSGTQLSVL.

This chain links TRBV6-2 or TRBV6-3 with TRBJ2-5; D ambiguous. Germline V lookup: CDR1 MNHEY, CDR2 SVGEGT. This CDR3 has 11 residues. Trimming stripped 5 bases from V and 5 bases from J, with 6 bases between. CDR3 residues: CASSAPETQYF. CDR3 coding DNA: TGTGCCAGCAGTGCTCCGGAGACCCAGTACTTC.

The chain is built from TRBV6-5 and TRBJ1-2; D perhaps matches TRBD1 (6 bases). This CDR3 comprises 15 residues. Germline-derived CDR1 and CDR2 are MNHEY and SVGAGI. V dropped 8 bases and J dropped 8 bases, with 24 bases sitting between them. Here the CDR3 reads CASLGGQGPLEGYTF. The CDR3 DNA follows: TGTGCCAGCCTCGGGGGTCAGGGGCCTCTGGAAGGCTACACCTTC.

This clone was counted once. The chain employs TRBV7-2 and TRBJ2-7; 11 bases align to TRBD1. The CDR3 length is 15 residues. Losses at the gene ends were 4 bases for V and 6 bases for J; bases not matched to a gene: 8. Germline CDR1 and CDR2: SGHTA and FQGNSA. In DNA, the CDR3 is TGTGCCAGCAGCTCGTCCGGGACAGGGGGAATCGAGCAGTACTTC. It is translated as CASSSSGTGGIEQYF.

CDR3 sequence reads: CASSLRVYEQYF. As DNA, the CDR3 is TGTGCCAGCAGTTTGAGGGTCTACGAGCAGTACTTC. This chain connects TRBV12-3 or TRBV12-4 to TRBJ2-7, with D perhaps TRBD2 (5 bases). The ends were cut back, 3 bases at V and 3 bases at J, with 6 bases in the middle. The CDR3 totals 12 residues.

This chain uses TRBV7-3 with TRBJ2-5, with 7 bases aligning to TRBD1. This CDR3 comprises 13 residues. From germline, CDR1 is SGHTA and CDR2 FQGTGA. V gave up 5 bases and J gave up 5 bases; unmatched junction bases: 5. In nucleotides, the CDR3 is TGTGCCAGCAGCGCGACAGGGCTGGAGACCCAGTACTTC. Protein: CASSATGLETQYF.

The chain carries TRBV7-2 and TRBJ1-1; tentatively, D is TRBD1 (5 bases). Deletions cut 5 bases from V and 1 base from J, with 11 bases between. Germline CDR1 is SGHTA and CDR2 is FQGNSA. The CDR3 contains 14 residues. CDR3 sequence reads: CASSVGPENTEAFF. The CDR3 DNA follows: TGTGCCAGCAGCGTGGGACCGGAGAACACTGAAGCTTTCTTT.

This chain links TRBV5-5 with TRBJ1-1, with TRBD1 as a possible D gene (5 bases). CDR3 length: 13 amino acids. V shed 4 bases and J shed 12 bases, with 19 bases lying between them. The V gene's germline CDR1 is SGHKS and CDR2 YYEKEE (reference sequence). CDR3 in DNA: TGTGCCAGCAGCCCTGGGGCAGAAGGTTTTACTTTCTTT. Residues: CASSPGAEGFTFF. Using reference TRBV5-5 and TRBJ1-1 for the parts outside the CDR3, the full variable domain is DAGVTQSPTHLIKTRGQQVTLRCSPISGHKSVSWYQQVLGQGPQFIFQYYEKEERGRGNFPDRFSARQFPNYSSELNVNALLLGDSALYLCASSPGAEGFTFFGQGTRLTVV.

The chain couples TRBV13 to TRBJ2-7; 9 positions match TRBD1. The length of the CDR3 is 15 residues. The germline V gene has CDR1 PRHDT and CDR2 FYEKMQ (reference sequence). J lost 4 bases, V lost 4 bases, and 8 bases had no gene match. This CDR3 reads CASSYRTGEEYEQYF. CDR3 coding DNA: TGTGCCAGCAGCTACCGGACAGGGGAAGAGTACGAGCAGTACTTC.

This chain's CDR3 is CASSPGRDNSPLHF. DNA for the CDR3: TGTGCCAGCAGCCCAGGACGGGATAATTCACCCCTCCACTTT. The chain uses TRBV3-1 (or the pseudogene TRBV3-2) and TRBJ1-6, with unresolved D. This CDR3 region has 14 residues. Per the germline V gene, CDR1 is LGHDT and CDR2 is YNNKEL (reference sequence). V was pared by 4 bases and J by 5 bases, with 9 bases between.

The chain joins TRBV15 to TRBJ2-7; D is tentatively TRBD1 or TRBD2 (5 bases each). Trimming left V 0 bases short and J 6 bases short, with 12 bases between. There are 14 residues in the CDR3. The germline V gene encodes CDR1 LNHNV and CDR2 YYDKDF (reference sequence). CDR3 sequence (DNA): TGTGCCACCAGCAGAGATCCGGGGCTACGCGAGCAGTACTTC. It encodes CATSRDPGLREQYF.

The J gene is TRBJ1-6, the V gene TRBV6-1; TRBD1 aligns across 7 bases. Germline lookup yields CDR1 MNHNS and CDR2 SASEGT. The CDR3 extends over 15 amino acids. Trimming at V came to 2 bases and at J to 10 bases, leaving 8 bases not matched to a gene. The CDR3 sequence is CASSEFKGAASPLHF. In nucleotides, the CDR3 is TGTGCCAGCAGTGAATTTAAGGGGGCAGCGTCACCCCTCCACTTT.

The chain employs TRBV29-1 and TRBJ2-5, with 7 bases that match TRBD1. V trimming: 2 bases; J trimming: 5 bases; junction bases outside the gene matches: 5. The CDR3 consists of 13 residues. Germline V lookup: CDR1 SQVTM, CDR2 ANQGSEA. The CDR3 loop reads CSVERDSGETQYF. The CDR3 nucleotides read TGCAGCGTTGAACGGGACAGTGGGGAGACCCAGTACTTC.

V and J are TRBV5-6 and TRBJ2-5; 8 positions agree with TRBD1. Trimming cost V 4 bases and J 5 bases; bases outside gene matches: 7. The length of the CDR3 is 14 residues. CDR1 and CDR2 (germline): SGHDT, YYEEEE. In DNA, the CDR3 is TGTGCCAGCAGCCGCGGACAGGGAATGGAGACCCAGTACTTC. Its protein product is CASSRGQGMETQYF.

V usage is TRBV11-2 and J usage is TRBJ1-1, with 7 bases lining up with TRBD1. The trim removed 5 bases at V and 1 base at J, leaving 1 base unmatched. CDR1 is SGHAT, CDR2 FQNNGV, per germline. The CDR3 consists of 13 residues. In nucleotides, the CDR3 is TGTGCCAGCAGCCGACAGGGGAACACTGAAGCTTTCTTT. Its translation: CASSRQGNTEAFF. Full variable domain (outside the CDR3, taken from reference TRBV11-2 and TRBJ1-1): EAGVAQSPRYKIIEKRQSVAFWCNPISGHATLYWYQQILGQGPKLLIQFQNNGVVDDSQLPKDRFSAERLKGVDSTLKIQPAKLEDSAVYLCASSRQGNTEAFFGQGTRLTVV.

CDR3 loop: CASIKTGGLYEQYF. CDR3 nucleotide sequence: TGTGCCAGTATCAAGACAGGTGGCCTTTACGAGCAGTACTTC. The chain recombines TRBV19 with TRBJ2-7, with D perhaps TRBD1 (6 bases). The length of the CDR3 is 14 residues. Germline CDR1 is LNHDA and CDR2 is SQIVND (reference sequence). Trimming pared 7 bases from V and 4 bases from J, leaving 17 bases between.

The chain combines TRBV29-1 with TRBJ2-1, with 13 bases matching TRBD2. Germline values: CDR1 SQVTM, CDR2 ANQGSEA. This CDR3 comprises 17 residues. With 7 bases clipped from V and 0 bases from J, the junction kept 9 bases outside the gene matches. CDR3 bases: TGCAGCGCCCCGACTAGCGGGGGGCTCAGCTCCTACAATGAGCAGTTCTTC. Protein product: CSAPTSGGLSSYNEQFF.